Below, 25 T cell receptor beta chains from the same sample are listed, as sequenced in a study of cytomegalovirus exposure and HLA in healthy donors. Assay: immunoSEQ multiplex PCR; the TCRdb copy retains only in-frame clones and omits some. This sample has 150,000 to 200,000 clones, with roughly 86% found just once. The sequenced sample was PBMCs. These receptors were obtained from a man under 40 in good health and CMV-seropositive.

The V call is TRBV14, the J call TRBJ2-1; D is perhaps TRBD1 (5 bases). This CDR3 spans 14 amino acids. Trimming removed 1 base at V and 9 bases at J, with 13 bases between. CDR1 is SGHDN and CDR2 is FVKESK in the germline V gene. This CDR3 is CASSQGGPTVEQFF. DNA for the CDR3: TGTGCCAGCAGCCAAGGGGGCCCTACTGTTGAGCAGTTCTTC.

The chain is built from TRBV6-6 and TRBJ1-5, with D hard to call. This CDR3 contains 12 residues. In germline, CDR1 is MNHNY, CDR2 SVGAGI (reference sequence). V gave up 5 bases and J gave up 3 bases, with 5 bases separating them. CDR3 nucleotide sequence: TGTGCCAGCAGTCCCCCCAATCAGCCCCAGCATTTT. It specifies CASSPPNQPQHF.

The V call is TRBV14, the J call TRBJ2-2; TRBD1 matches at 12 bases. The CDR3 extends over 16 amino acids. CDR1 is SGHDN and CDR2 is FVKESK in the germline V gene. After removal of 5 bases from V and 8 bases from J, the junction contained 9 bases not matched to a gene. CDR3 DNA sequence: TGTGCCAGCAGCGCCTACGGGACAGGGGGCCTTGGGGAGCTGTTTTTT. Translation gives CASSAYGTGGLGELFF.

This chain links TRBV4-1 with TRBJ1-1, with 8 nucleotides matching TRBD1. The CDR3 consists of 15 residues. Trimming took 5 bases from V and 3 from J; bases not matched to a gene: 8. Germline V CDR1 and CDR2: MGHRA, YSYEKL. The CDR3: CASSTSTGEDTEAFF. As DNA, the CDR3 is TGCGCCAGCAGCACCTCGACAGGGGAGGACACTGAAGCTTTCTTT.

This chain's CDR3 is CASSLVGQGGYGYTF. CDR3 bases: TGTGCCAGCAGCTTGGTTGGGCAGGGTGGCTATGGCTACACCTTC. The genes are TRBV5-4 and TRBJ1-2, with D possibly TRBD1 on 5 matching bases. Trimming stripped 0 bases from V and 4 bases from J, with 13 bases between. Per germline, CDR1 SGHNT and CDR2 YYREEE (reference sequence). CDR3 length: 15 residues.

The CDR3 protein is CASSPLGSTDTQYF. CDR3 bases: TGTGCCAGCAGTCCGCTTGGGTCCACAGATACGCAGTATTTT. J is TRBJ2-3 and V is TRBV27; D is unclear. Per the germline V gene, CDR1 is MNHEY and CDR2 is SMNVEV (reference sequence). The CDR3 sequence is 14 residues long. V lost 5 bases and J 2 bases, leaving 11 bases between the germline ends.

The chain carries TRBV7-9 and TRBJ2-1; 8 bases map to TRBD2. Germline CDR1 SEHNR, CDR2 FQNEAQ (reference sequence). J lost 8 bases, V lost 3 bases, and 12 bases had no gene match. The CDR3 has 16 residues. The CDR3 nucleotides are TGTGCCAGCAGCTTCGCCGGGACTAGGCGCGGCGATGAGCAGTTCTTC. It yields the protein CASSFAGTRRGDEQFF. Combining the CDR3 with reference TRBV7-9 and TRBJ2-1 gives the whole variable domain DTGVSQNPRHKITKRGQNVTFRCDPISEHNRLYWYRQTLGQGPEFLTYFQNEAQLEKSRLLSDRFSAERPKGSFSTLEIQRTEQGDSAMYLCASSFAGTRRGDEQFFGPGTRLTVL.

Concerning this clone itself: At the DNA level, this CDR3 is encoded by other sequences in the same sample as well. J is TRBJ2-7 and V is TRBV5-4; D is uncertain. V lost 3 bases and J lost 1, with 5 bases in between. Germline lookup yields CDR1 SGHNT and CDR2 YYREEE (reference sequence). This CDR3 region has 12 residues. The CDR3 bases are TGTGCCAGCAGCTGGGGTTCCTACGAGCAGTACTTC. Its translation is CASSWGSYEQYF.

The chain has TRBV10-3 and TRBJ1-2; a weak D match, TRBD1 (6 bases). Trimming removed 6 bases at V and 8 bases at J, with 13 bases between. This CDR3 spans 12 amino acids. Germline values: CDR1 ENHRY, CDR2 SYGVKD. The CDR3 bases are TGTGCCATCAGGACAGGCCTGGAGGGCTACACCTTC. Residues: CAIRTGLEGYTF.

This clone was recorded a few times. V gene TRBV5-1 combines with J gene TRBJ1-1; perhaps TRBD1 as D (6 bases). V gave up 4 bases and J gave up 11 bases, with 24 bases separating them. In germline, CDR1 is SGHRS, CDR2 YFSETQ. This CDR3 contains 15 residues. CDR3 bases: TGCGCCAGCAGCGCGGACCCACCACGGGACATTGAGGCTTTCTTT. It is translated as CASSADPPRDIEAFF.

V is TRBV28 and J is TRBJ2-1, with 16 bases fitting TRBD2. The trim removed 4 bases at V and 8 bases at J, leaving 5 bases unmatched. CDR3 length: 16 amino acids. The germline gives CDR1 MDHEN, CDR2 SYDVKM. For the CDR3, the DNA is TGTGCCAGCAGTTCCGGGACTAGCGGGAGGGTCCATGAGCAGTTCTTC. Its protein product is CASSSGTSGRVHEQFF.

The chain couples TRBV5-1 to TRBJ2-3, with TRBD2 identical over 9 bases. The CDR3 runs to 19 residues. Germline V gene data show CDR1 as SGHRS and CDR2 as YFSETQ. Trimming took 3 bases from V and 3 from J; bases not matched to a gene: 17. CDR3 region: CASSWPSGKMSLSTDTQYF. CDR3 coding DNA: TGCGCCAGCAGCTGGCCTAGCGGGAAGATGTCGCTCAGTACAGATACGCAGTATTTT.

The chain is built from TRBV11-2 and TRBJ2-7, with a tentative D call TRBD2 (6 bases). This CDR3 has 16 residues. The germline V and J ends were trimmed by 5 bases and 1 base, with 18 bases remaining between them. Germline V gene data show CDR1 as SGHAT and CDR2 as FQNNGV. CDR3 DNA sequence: TGTGCCAGCAGCCTCGGGGGTGGGAGGCCGTCCTACGAGCAGTACTTC. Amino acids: CASSLGGGRPSYEQYF.

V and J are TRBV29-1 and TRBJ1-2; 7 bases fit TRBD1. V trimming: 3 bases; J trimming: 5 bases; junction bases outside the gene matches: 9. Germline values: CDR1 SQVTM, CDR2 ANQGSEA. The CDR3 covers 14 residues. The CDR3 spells CSVDRAGQRYGYTF. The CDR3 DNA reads TGCAGCGTTGATAGGGCGGGACAGCGGTATGGCTACACCTTC.

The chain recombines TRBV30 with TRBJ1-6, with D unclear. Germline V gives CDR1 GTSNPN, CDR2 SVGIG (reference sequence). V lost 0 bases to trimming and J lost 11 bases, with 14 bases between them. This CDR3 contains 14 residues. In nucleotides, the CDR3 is TGTGCCTGGAGTGTGGCAGCCGAGTGGGCACCCCTCCACTTT. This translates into CAWSVAAEWAPLHF.

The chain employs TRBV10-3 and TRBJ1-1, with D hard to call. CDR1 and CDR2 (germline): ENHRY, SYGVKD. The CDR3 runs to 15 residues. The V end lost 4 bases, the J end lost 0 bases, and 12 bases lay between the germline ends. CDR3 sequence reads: CAISGRSPMNTEAFF. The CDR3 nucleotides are TGTGCCATCAGTGGGAGGTCCCCGATGAACACTGAAGCTTTCTTT.

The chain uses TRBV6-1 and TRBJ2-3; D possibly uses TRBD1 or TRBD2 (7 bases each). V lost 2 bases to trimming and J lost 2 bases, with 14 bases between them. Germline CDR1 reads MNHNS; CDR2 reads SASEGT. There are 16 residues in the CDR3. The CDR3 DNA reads TGTGCCAGCAGTGAATGGGGGGGGACAGTCACAGATACGCAGTATTTT. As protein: CASSEWGGTVTDTQYF.

CDR3 sequence: CASSATGLPYNEQFF. The CDR3 bases are TGTGCCAGCAGTGCGACGGGTCTACCCTACAATGAGCAGTTCTTC. The chain links TRBV6-1 to TRBJ2-1; D uncertain. The CDR3 spans 15 residues. V lost 4 bases to trimming and J lost 2 bases, with 12 bases between them. Germline lookup yields CDR1 MNHNS and CDR2 SASEGT.

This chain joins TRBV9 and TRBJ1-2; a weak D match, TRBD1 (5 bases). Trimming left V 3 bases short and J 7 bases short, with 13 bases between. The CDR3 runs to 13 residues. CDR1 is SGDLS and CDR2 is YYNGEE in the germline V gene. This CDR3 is CASSAGGLSGYTF. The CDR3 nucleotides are TGTGCCAGCAGCGCGGGGGGACTATCTGGCTACACCTTC. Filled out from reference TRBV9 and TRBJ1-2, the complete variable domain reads DSGVTQTPKHLITATGQRVTLRCSPRSGDLSVYWYQQSLDQGLQFLIQYYNGEERAKGNILERFSAQQFPDLHSELNLSSLELGDSALYFCASSAGGLSGYTFGSGTRLTVV.

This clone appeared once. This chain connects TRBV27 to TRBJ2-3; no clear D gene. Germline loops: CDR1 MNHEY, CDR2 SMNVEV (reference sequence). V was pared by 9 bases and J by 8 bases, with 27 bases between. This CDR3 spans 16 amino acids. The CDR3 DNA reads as TGTGCCAGTAAAGCCAGCAGGCGGCCCGGGCGCGTTACGCAGTATTTT. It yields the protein CASKASRRPGRVTQYF.

CDR3 sequence (DNA): TGTGCCAGCAACCCGACAGGGGGCGTTGGAAACACCATATATTTT. Residues: CASNPTGGVGNTIYF. The chain is built from TRBV25-1 and TRBJ1-3, with 10 bases fitting TRBD1. The V and J ends lost 7 bases and 3 bases, in that order; junction bases with no gene match: 6. Germline V gives CDR1 MGHDK, CDR2 SYGVNS. This CDR3 contains 15 residues.

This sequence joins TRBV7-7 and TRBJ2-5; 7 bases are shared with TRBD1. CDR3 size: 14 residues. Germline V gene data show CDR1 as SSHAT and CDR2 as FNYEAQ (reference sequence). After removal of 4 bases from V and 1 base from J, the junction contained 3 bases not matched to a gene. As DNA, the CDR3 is TGTGCCAGCAGCTCCACAGGGGCCCAAGAGACCCAGTACTTC. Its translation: CASSSTGAQETQYF.

The CDR3 DNA reads TGTGCCAGCAGCTTAGCCTGGGGGAGGGCCACTGAAGCTTTCTTT. This codes for CASSLAWGRATEAFF. This sequence joins TRBV11-3 and TRBJ1-1, with D possibly matching TRBD1 (5 bases). V lost 1 base, J lost 4 bases, and 13 bases lay in between. The germline gives CDR1 SGHNT, CDR2 YENEEA. This CDR3 has 15 amino acids.

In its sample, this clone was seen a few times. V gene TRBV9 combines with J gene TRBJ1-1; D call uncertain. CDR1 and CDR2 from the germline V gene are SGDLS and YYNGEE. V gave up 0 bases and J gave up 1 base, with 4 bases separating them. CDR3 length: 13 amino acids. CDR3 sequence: CASSVDWNTEAFF. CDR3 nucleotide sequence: TGTGCCAGCAGCGTAGATTGGAACACTGAAGCTTTCTTT. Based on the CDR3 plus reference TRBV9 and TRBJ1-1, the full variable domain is DSGVTQTPKHLITATGQRVTLRCSPRSGDLSVYWYQQSLDQGLQFLIQYYNGEERAKGNILERFSAQQFPDLHSELNLSSLELGDSALYFCASSVDWNTEAFFGQGTRLTVV.

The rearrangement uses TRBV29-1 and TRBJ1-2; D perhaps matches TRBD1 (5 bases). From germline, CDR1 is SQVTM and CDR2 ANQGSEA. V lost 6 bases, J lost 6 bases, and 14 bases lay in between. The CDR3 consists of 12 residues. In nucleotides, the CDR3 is TGCAGCGTCGACCAGGGAGGAAATGGCTACACCTTC. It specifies CSVDQGGNGYTF. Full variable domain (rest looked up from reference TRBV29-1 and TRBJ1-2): SAVISQKPSRDICQRGTSLTIQCQVDSQVTMMFWYRQQPGQSLTLIATANQGSEATYESGFVIDKFPISRPNLTFSTLTVSNMSPEDSSIYLCSVDQGGNGYTFGSGTRLTVV.